This entry lists 6 T cell receptor beta chains sequenced from one sample in a study of blood T cell repertoires in COVID-19. Libraries were prepared by immunoSEQ multiplex PCR; TCRdb keeps only in-frame clonotypes and omits some of them. The sample records 300,000 to 350,000 clones, 80% to 95% being singletons. Sample: peripheral blood. The receptors here all came from a woman aged 25 to 45 with COVID-19, enrolled during active disease.

The chain carries TRBV13 and TRBJ2-7; 9 bases agree with TRBD2. The CDR3 contains 16 residues. The V segment lost 2 bases and the J segment 5 bases; nucleotides outside the gene matches: 10. The germline CDR1 and CDR2 sequences are PRHDT and FYEKMQ (reference sequence). The CDR3 bases are TGTGCCAGCAGCTTAAAAGGGCGGGAGGGCATTCACGAGCAGTACTTC. Residues: CASSLKGREGIHEQYF.

The chain joins TRBV19 to TRBJ1-1; D not certain. The CDR3 extends over 14 amino acids. Germline V gene data show CDR1 as LNHDA and CDR2 as SQIVND (reference sequence). Trimming shortened V by 2 bases and J by 6 bases, and 13 bases separated the two germline ends. In DNA, the CDR3 is TGTGCCAGTAGTATATGGCAGTGGAGCCCTGAAGCTTTCTTT. Its protein product is CASSIWQWSPEAFF. The whole variable domain, remainder taken from reference TRBV19 and TRBJ1-1, is DGGITQSPKYLFRKEGQNVTLSCEQNLNHDAMYWYRQDPGQGLRLIYYSQIVNDFQKGDIAEGYSVSREKKESFPLTVTSAQKNPTAFYLCASSIWQWSPEAFFGQGTRLTVV.

This chain connects TRBV6-6 to TRBJ2-3, with D perhaps TRBD2 (6 bases). Deletions cut 0 bases from V and 10 bases from J, with 14 bases between. In germline, CDR1 is MNHNY, CDR2 SVGAGI (reference sequence). The CDR3 loop spans 14 amino acids. CDR3 DNA sequence: TGTGCCAGCAGTTACTCTCGGGCTAGCGAGGCGCAGTATTTT. Translating it yields CASSYSRASEAQYF.

The genes are TRBV23-1 and TRBJ2-7, with 8 bases fitting TRBD2. TRBV23-1 is recorded as an ORF, its role being uncertain. CDR3 size: 18 residues. The J segment lost 0 bases and the V segment lost 2 bases, leaving 12 bases of the junction unmatched. DNA of the CDR3: TGCGCCAGCAGTCAACCAGTAGCGGGACAAAAAAGCTCCTACGAGCAGTACTTC. This encodes CASSQPVAGQKSSYEQYF.

V is TRBV18 and J is TRBJ2-3; perhaps TRBD1 as D (6 bases). CDR3 length: 15 residues. The V gene's germline CDR1 is KGHSH and CDR2 LQKENI. V was cut by 6 bases and J by 2 bases, with 15 bases left in between. CDR3 in amino acids: CASSHTWDTTDTQYF. The CDR3, as DNA: TGTGCCAGCTCGCACACCTGGGACACCACAGATACGCAGTATTTT. The entire variable domain, with the rest obtained from reference TRBV18 and TRBJ2-3, is as follows: NAGVMQNPRHLVRRRGQEARLRCSPMKGHSHVYWYRQLPEEGLKFMVYLQKENIIDESGMPKERFSAEFPKEGPSILRIQQVVRGDSAAYFCASSHTWDTTDTQYFGPGTRLTVL.

The table lists this clone with a count of one. This chain joins TRBV7-6 and TRBJ2-3; 7 bases agree with TRBD2. Germline V lookup: CDR1 SGHVS, CDR2 FNYEAQ. Trimming removed 5 bases from V and 6 bases from J; junction bases left unmatched: 8. The CDR3 length is 14 residues. CDR3 in amino acids: CASSGLVGLDTQYF. Written as DNA, the CDR3 is TGTGCCAGCAGCGGACTAGTCGGTTTGGATACGCAGTATTTT.